Described below is a single T cell receptor beta chain sequence and its context. Its antigen target is currently unknown. No base-level quality is on record; no much larger clone is a single base apart. The data derive from a study of beta chain features in type 1 diabetes listed by TCRdb under 2018. Study-level background: No differences in mean age, gender distribution, total cell number or subset yield were found between patients and healthy donors. Regulatory and stem cell-like memory subsets were isolated from only 8 patients and about 8 healthy donors, whereas naive and central memory subsets came from all 30 or so donors. In the study, recently diagnosed type 1 diabetes patients and matched healthy donors were compared on the TCRB repertoires of their sorted circulating CD4+ T cell subsets. A total of 107,917,701 sorted cells were examined across all samples, and the number of cells per subset was strongly correlated with RNA yield.

Each donor gave one peripheral blood draw, roughly 0.11 L on average, collected into heparinised tubes. Using a panel that included CD45RO, CCR7, CD25, CD127, CD95 and CD27, naive, central memory, regulatory and stem cell-like memory CD4+ T cells were sorted on a BD FACSAria II. Every sorted population had a purity above 98%. PBMCs were isolated right away by Lymphoprep density gradient centrifugation and were stained directly, without culture. So that batch effects would be minimized, each experiment stained and sorted samples in pairs, pairing one healthy donor with one patient. Results and caveats for the whole study, not just this receptor: At VDJ recombination sites, type 1 diabetes patients had fewer insertions and more deleted nucleotides, which implies abnormalities in thymic rearrangement. Because the HLA sub-analyses included only small numbers of individuals, any influence of HLA type on TCRB rearrangement was left unresolved. Because cDNA was sequenced instead of genomic DNA, highly expressing activated cells could be over-represented, though the groups showed no difference in activation or CD3 levels. Shorter templates might be favored by PCR, yet because patient and control samples were amplified and corrected together, any such skew would affect both groups equally. Naive, central memory and regulatory TCRB repertoires appeared more similar among patients than among healthy donors. A moderate but significant shortening of TCRB CDR3 length was observed in type 1 diabetes patients in all four CD4+ subsets.

The CDR3, cysteine through phenylalanine, is 14 amino acids long. Only the CDR3 DNA stays, 42 bases, in frame from base 1. The entire amount of isolated RNA was reverse transcribed using the High Capacity cDNA Reverse Transcription Kit, so the sequenced TCRB transcripts were expressed ones. Naive, central memory and regulatory T cell samples underwent deep immunoSEQ sequencing, averaging about 3.57 million total reads per sample. Sorted cells were lysed in RLT buffer, and RNA was extracted using DNase-treated RNeasy Micro or Mini kits according to cell number. Each cell subset was processed on its own to prevent cross-contamination, while patient and healthy donor samples were processed together. TCRB sequences were amplified from cDNA with the immunoSEQ multiplex PCR, producing 87-bp fragments spanning the CDR3 region. Sequencing of the amplicons was done on the Illumina HiSeq platform. The authors processed their data as follows. Synthetic template baselines were used to correct PCR bias computationally, reads within Hamming distance 2 were collapsed together, and singletons that could not be merged were discarded. Reads were aligned against IMGT to assign V, D and J genes, CDR3 length and insertions or deletions at six rearrangement sites. Within each subset, clonotype counts were normalized to sorted cell number, and only after that were true diversity and Gini coefficients computed with the tcR R package. Repertoire sharing was quantified using the overlap coefficient calculated on TCRB nucleotide sequences. TCRdb took over this immuneACCESS table, retaining in-frame rearrangements with V and J assigned. Such tables are incomplete; in checked studies, under half of the missing clones stem from an unresolved V gene, and the remainder is unexplained. The V and J calls and clone size come from that table; D and trimming were worked out from the DNA. Counted in this sample were about 290,000 clones; under 8.5% of them appeared once. The ten most abundant clones make up roughly 0.94% of the sample.

The chain uses TRBV1 and TRBJ1-5; the D call of TRBD1 is as the table states it, not checked on the DNA. TRBV1 is deemed a pseudogene. The TCR was taken from a woman aged 18-29 years in good health. The sequenced sample was central memory CD4+ T cells from blood. The sequenced DNA: TGCACCAGCACCAAAGACAGGGGCAATCAGCCCCAGCATTTT. Its coded protein is CTSTKDRGNQPQHF.